This paragraph reports one TCR beta chain. What it binds is not known. This CDR3 is built from 17 residues. V gave up 2 bases and J gave up 7 bases, with 23 bases separating them. Per the germline V gene, CDR1 is SEHNR and CDR2 is FQNEAQ (reference sequence). This sample is drawn from a study of T cell repertoires in cytomegalovirus infection. On the study more broadly: Recently identified HLA-C-restricted CMV epitopes and well-studied HLA-B-restricted CMV epitopes were used by the study.

TCRdb passed the reads through MiXCR, listing each CDR3 protein once. The profile shows about 700,000 distinct CDR3 sequences, about 33% of them singletons. General study findings and limits: The ex vivo response showed dominance by HLA-C-restricted CMV-specific TCR beta clonotypes.

This sequence joins TRBV7-9 and TRBJ1-2; D gene unclear. The receptor was derived from a human donor in good health (CMV status not recorded). Some clones in this sample may be carry-over from other donors' samples. The sample here was cultured PBMCs, taken from culture after CMV antigen stimulation. The DNA of the CDR3 is TGTGCCAGCAGCTTAAGCGGCCAGAGAGTTGCCTCTAGTGGCTACACCTTC. Translated: CASSLSGQRVASSGYTF.